What follows are 31 T cell receptor beta chains derived from one specimen sequenced in a study of blood T cell repertoires in COVID-19. Generated by immunoSEQ multiplex PCR, the TCRdb table keeps only in-frame clones and is missing some. The repertoire has about 110,000 clones, nearly 90% of them found once; the top ten carry approximately 4.8%. Sequenced sample: peripheral blood. All receptors come from a human donor in a cohort sampled during active COVID-19.

The chain combines TRBV28 with TRBJ2-7, with 7 bases identical to TRBD2. Germline loops: CDR1 MDHEN, CDR2 SYDVKM. There are 15 residues in the CDR3. The V and J ends lost 7 bases and 4 bases, in that order; junction bases with no gene match: 13. The CDR3 protein is CASTPWGGLEYEQYF. The CDR3 region has the DNA TGTGCCAGCACCCCTTGGGGAGGACTAGAGTACGAGCAGTACTTC.

This sequence joins TRBV7-2 and TRBJ2-5, with D tentatively TRBD1 (6 bases). CDR3 size: 15 residues. Germline CDR1 reads SGHTA; CDR2 reads FQGNSA. V shed 1 base and J shed 2 bases, with 11 bases lying between them. The CDR3 reads CASSLVRTEQETQYF. The DNA for the CDR3 is TGTGCCAGCAGCTTAGTTCGGACAGAGCAAGAGACCCAGTACTTC. Together with reference TRBV7-2 and TRBJ2-5, the CDR3 gives the full variable domain: GAGVSQSPSNKVTEKGKDVELRCDPISGHTALYWYRQSLGQGLEFLIYFQGNSAPDKSGLPSDRFSAERTGGSVSTLTIQRTQQEDSAVYLCASSLVRTEQETQYFGPGTRLLVL.

The chain couples TRBV2 to TRBJ1-4, with a tentative D call TRBD1 (5 bases). This CDR3 is 11 amino acids long. V was shortened by 7 bases and J by 8 bases, with 8 bases between the two germline ends. The germline CDR1 and CDR2 sequences are SNHLY and FYNNEI. The CDR3 region is CASTTGEKLFF. In DNA, the CDR3 is TGTGCCAGCACAACAGGAGAAAAACTGTTTTTT.

This chain uses TRBV7-9 with TRBJ2-1; 9 nucleotides align to TRBD1. The CDR3 runs 15 residues. Trimming cost V 5 bases and J 2 bases; bases outside gene matches: 4. Germline V gives CDR1 SEHNR, CDR2 FQNEAQ (reference sequence). CDR3 DNA: TGTGCCAGCAGCCTTGACAGGGGGGCCTACAATGAGCAGTTCTTC. This translates into CASSLDRGAYNEQFF.

This chain connects TRBV11-2 to TRBJ2-7, with 8 bases identical to TRBD1. Germline-derived CDR1 and CDR2 are SGHAT and FQNNGV. The CDR3 runs to 15 residues. Trimming took 1 base from V and 3 from J; bases not matched to a gene: 5. The CDR3 sequence is CASSLGGGTGYEQYF. For the CDR3, the DNA is TGTGCCAGCAGCTTAGGAGGGGGGACAGGCTACGAGCAGTACTTC.

The rearrangement uses TRBV9 and TRBJ2-2; a weak D match, TRBD1 (6 bases). The CDR3 runs 14 residues. Trimming took off 3 bases at V and 6 bases at J, with 12 bases between the two ends. CDR1 SGDLS and CDR2 YYNGEE come from the germline V gene. The CDR3 DNA reads as TGTGCCAGCAGCGGTATCAGGGGAGCCGGGGAGCTGTTTTTT. It yields the protein CASSGIRGAGELFF.

The chain couples TRBV12-3 or TRBV12-4 to TRBJ1-4; no clear D gene. The germline V and J ends were trimmed by 4 bases and 7 bases, with 4 bases remaining between them. CDR3 length equals 11 residues. Written as DNA, the CDR3 is TGTGCCAGCAGTTCACTTGAAAAACTGTTTTTT. Protein: CASSSLEKLFF.

J is TRBJ1-6 and V is TRBV5-1; TRBD1 matches at 8 bases. Losses at the gene ends were 3 bases for V and 2 bases for J; bases not matched to a gene: 4. Germline CDR1 and CDR2: SGHRS and YFSETQ. This CDR3 is built from 16 residues. This CDR3 is CASSSTGDPYNSPLHF. CDR3 sequence (DNA): TGCGCCAGCAGCTCGACAGGGGATCCCTATAATTCACCCCTCCACTTT.

The chain is built from TRBV3-1 (or the pseudogene TRBV3-2) and TRBJ2-1, with a possible D match to TRBD1 (6 bases). The CDR3 is 13 residues long. V was shortened by 1 base and J by 14 bases, with 15 bases between the two germline ends. Germline V gene sequence: CDR1 LGHDT, CDR2 YNNKEL (reference sequence). The CDR3 nucleotides are TGTGCCAGCAGCCAAGCCCGAGGGGGTCAAAAGTTCTTC. The encoded protein is CASSQARGGQKFF.

The rearrangement joins TRBV19 to TRBJ2-5; TRBD2 matches at 8 bases. The V segment lost 1 base and the J segment 4 bases; nucleotides outside the gene matches: 11. The CDR3 length is 17 residues. Germline assignment: CDR1 LNHDA and CDR2 SQIVND (reference sequence). CDR3 amino acids: CASSIGPPQRGIETQYF. The CDR3 nucleotides are TGTGCCAGTAGTATAGGCCCCCCCCAGCGGGGGATAGAGACCCAGTACTTC.

This chain links TRBV4-2 with TRBJ1-6; perhaps TRBD1 as D (6 bases). The CDR3 extends over 16 amino acids. The ends were cut back, 0 bases at V and 5 bases at J, with 11 bases in the middle. In germline, CDR1 is LGHNA, CDR2 YNFKEQ. The CDR3 sequence is CASSQDGAGDNSPLHF. CDR3 DNA: TGTGCCAGCAGCCAAGATGGGGCAGGGGATAATTCACCCCTCCACTTT.

This rearrangement joins TRBV30 to TRBJ2-7, with 8 bases lining up with TRBD1. Per germline, CDR1 GTSNPN and CDR2 SVGIG (reference sequence). With 3 bases clipped from V and 3 bases from J, the junction kept 4 bases outside the gene matches. The CDR3 sequence is 13 residues long. CDR3 residues: CAWSLGTGYEQYF. Here the CDR3 DNA reads TGTGCCTGGAGCCTCGGGACAGGCTACGAGCAGTACTTC.

The chain recombines TRBV15 with TRBJ2-7; 9 nucleotides match TRBD2. The CDR3 contains 14 residues. Unmatched junction bases numbered 7, after V lost 6 bases and J lost 4 bases. The V gene's germline CDR1 is LNHNV and CDR2 YYDKDF (reference sequence). The CDR3: CATSRLAGAYEQYF. The DNA for the CDR3 is TGTGCCACCAGTCGTTTAGCGGGAGCGTACGAGCAGTACTTC.

V and J are TRBV24-1 and TRBJ2-1; 9 nucleotides match TRBD1. Per germline, CDR1 KGHDR and CDR2 SFDVKD. V shed 3 bases, J shed 7 bases, and the junction held 9 bases outside the gene matches. CDR3 length: 16 residues. The CDR3 loop reads CATSDAGQGGLNEQFF. In DNA, the CDR3 is TGTGCCACCAGTGATGCGGGACAGGGAGGTTTGAATGAGCAGTTCTTC.

The chain has TRBV18 and TRBJ1-2; D gene unclear. CDR1 and CDR2 from the germline V gene are KGHSH and LQKENI. The CDR3 is made up of 12 amino acids. Trimming shortened V by 4 bases and J by 6 bases, and 9 bases separated the two germline ends. The CDR3 region is CASSRNRDGYTF. The CDR3 region has the DNA TGTGCCAGCTCACGGAACAGAGATGGCTACACCTTC.

The J gene is TRBJ1-1, the V gene TRBV5-6, with 8 bases aligning to TRBD1. The CDR3 is 15 residues long. Unmatched junction bases numbered 3, after V lost 1 base and J lost 1 base. The germline V gene encodes CDR1 SGHDT and CDR2 YYEEEE. The CDR3 DNA sequence: TGTGCCAGCAGCTTGATCGGGACAGGGAACACTGAAGCTTTCTTT. It codes for CASSLIGTGNTEAFF.

The CDR3 DNA reads as TGTGCCAGCAGCTTCGGACAGCTTAGAGGAAACACCATATATTTT. Amino acid sequence: CASSFGQLRGNTIYF. This chain joins TRBV7-8 and TRBJ1-3; D is possibly TRBD1 (6 bases). Trimming took off 3 bases at V and 4 bases at J, with 13 bases between the two ends. The CDR3 is 15 residues long. The germline gives CDR1 SGHVS, CDR2 FQNEAQ.

This sequence joins TRBV28 and TRBJ2-7, with a weak D call TRBD2 (6 bases). This CDR3 spans 15 amino acids. V gave up 5 bases and J gave up 3 bases, with 17 bases separating them. The germline gives CDR1 MDHEN, CDR2 SYDVKM. The CDR3 DNA is TGTGCCAGCAGTAACCTGCTCGAGGGACTCTACGAGCAGTACTTC. It yields the protein CASSNLLEGLYEQYF.

A few counts support this clone. This chain joins TRBV28 and TRBJ2-1, with D maybe TRBD2 (5 bases). The CDR3 has 15 amino acids. From germline, CDR1 is MDHEN and CDR2 SYDVKM. Between the trimmed V and J ends, which lost 3 bases and 0 bases, there was a span of 9 bases. In DNA form, the CDR3 reads TGTGCCAGCAGTTTTACTGGGAGCTCCTACAATGAGCAGTTCTTC. Translating it yields CASSFTGSSYNEQFF.

The rearrangement links TRBV19 to TRBJ2-1; the D gene is possibly TRBD2 (8 bases). The germline CDR1 and CDR2 sequences are LNHDA and SQIVND (reference sequence). The V end was cut by 6 bases, the J end by 3 bases, with 18 bases between. The CDR3 runs 16 residues. Here the CDR3 reads CASSPRGRGVYNEQFF. The CDR3 DNA reads as TGTGCCAGTAGCCCAAGGGGGCGGGGGGTCTACAATGAGCAGTTCTTC. Full variable domain (outside the CDR3, taken from reference TRBV19 and TRBJ2-1): DGGITQSPKYLFRKEGQNVTLSCEQNLNHDAMYWYRQDPGQGLRLIYYSQIVNDFQKGDIAEGYSVSREKKESFPLTVTSAQKNPTAFYLCASSPRGRGVYNEQFFGPGTRLTVL.

The rearrangement links TRBV18 to TRBJ1-2, with a weak D call TRBD1 (5 bases). V was clipped by 0 bases and J by 7 bases, with 12 bases between them. This CDR3 contains 14 residues. CDR1 is KGHSH, CDR2 LQKENI, per germline. The CDR3 region is CASSPPGQGGGYTF. The CDR3 DNA is TGTGCCAGCTCACCACCGGGGCAGGGCGGTGGCTACACCTTC.

This chain uses TRBV11-2 with TRBJ2-1; TRBD2 matches 7 bases. CDR1 and CDR2 from the germline V gene are SGHAT and FQNNGV. Unmatched junction bases numbered 6, after V lost 5 bases and J lost 2 bases. The length of the CDR3 is 15 residues. CDR3 sequence: CASSPLGGAYNEQFF. The CDR3 DNA reads as TGTGCCAGCAGCCCCTTGGGGGGGGCCTACAATGAGCAGTTCTTC.

This chain uses TRBV6-4 with TRBJ2-1, with 8 bases that match TRBD2. V gave up 2 bases and J gave up 5 bases; unmatched junction bases: 5. The CDR3 has 15 amino acids. The germline CDR1 and CDR2 sequences are MRHNA and SNTAGT. The CDR3 region is CASSDEAGGNNEQFF. CDR3 coding DNA: TGTGCCAGCAGTGACGAGGCGGGAGGTAACAATGAGCAGTTCTTC.

This clone was counted once. This sequence joins TRBV12-5 and TRBJ2-5; D is possibly TRBD1 (5 bases). The CDR3 spans 13 residues. Trimming cost V 6 bases and J 4 bases, with 12 bases left between them. Germline CDR1 LGHNT, CDR2 FRNRAP. In DNA form, the CDR3 reads TGTGCTAGTGGCCTCGGACAAGGAGAGACCCAGTACTTC. It translates to CASGLGQGETQYF.

CDR3 sequence (DNA): TGTGCCAGCAGTTTTAGCGGGGGTGAGCAGTTCTTC. This sequence encodes CASSFSGGEQFF. V is TRBV11-3 and J is TRBJ2-1; 9 bases match TRBD2. The ends lost 6 bases at V and 9 bases at J; junction bases unmatched: 3. The germline V gene encodes CDR1 SGHNT and CDR2 YENEEA. The CDR3 loop spans 12 amino acids.

This chain joins TRBV5-1 and TRBJ2-7, with D possibly TRBD1 on 5 matching bases. This CDR3 comprises 15 residues. Germline V lookup: CDR1 SGHRS, CDR2 YFSETQ. Trimming removed 1 base at V and 2 bases at J, with 13 bases between. The CDR3 is CASSLFQGLAYEQYF. The CDR3 DNA reads TGCGCCAGCAGCTTGTTCCAGGGTTTGGCCTACGAGCAGTACTTC.

This clone was counted once. The chain employs TRBV25-1 and TRBJ2-7; no definite D call. This CDR3 is 12 amino acids long. Germline V CDR1 and CDR2: MGHDK, SYGVNS. V dropped 5 bases and J dropped 3 bases, with 8 bases sitting between them. CDR3 in DNA: TGTGCCAGCAGTCAGGATTTCTACGAGCAGTACTTC. Translating gives CASSQDFYEQYF.

The rearrangement joins TRBV9 to TRBJ2-5, with a possible D match to TRBD1 (8 bases). This CDR3 has 18 amino acids. CDR1 is SGDLS and CDR2 is YYNGEE in the germline V gene. V shed 3 bases and J shed 4 bases, with 25 bases lying between them. The CDR3 loop reads CASSARYGQGGGGETQYF. In DNA form, the CDR3 reads TGTGCCAGCAGCGCCCGCTACGGACAGGGCGGGGGCGGAGAGACCCAGTACTTC.

The chain combines TRBV19 with TRBJ2-1, with 10 bases matching TRBD2. The V and J ends lost 2 bases and 3 bases, in that order; junction bases with no gene match: 4. This CDR3 region has 16 residues. CDR1 LNHDA and CDR2 SQIVND come from the germline V gene (reference sequence). CDR3 sequence (DNA): TGTGCCAGTAGTATAATTAGCGGGAGGAACTACAATGAGCAGTTCTTC. Amino acid sequence: CASSIISGRNYNEQFF. Using reference TRBV19 and TRBJ2-1 for the parts outside the CDR3, the full variable domain is DGGITQSPKYLFRKEGQNVTLSCEQNLNHDAMYWYRQDPGQGLRLIYYSQIVNDFQKGDIAEGYSVSREKKESFPLTVTSAQKNPTAFYLCASSIISGRNYNEQFFGPGTRLTVL.

This clone was detected ten times or more. The chain couples TRBV11-2 to TRBJ2-7; 7 bases align to TRBD1. Germline loops: CDR1 SGHAT, CDR2 FQNNGV. This CDR3 has 15 residues. Trimming took 2 bases from V and 4 from J; bases not matched to a gene: 8. The CDR3 bases are TGTGCCAGCAGCTTAAGCGGACAGGTCGGATACGAGCAGTACTTC. The encoded protein is CASSLSGQVGYEQYF.

This clone has only one observation. The chain has TRBV18 and TRBJ2-3; D is possibly TRBD1 (5 bases). Trimming removed 3 bases from V and 4 bases from J, with 17 bases in between. This CDR3 region has 16 residues. Germline lookup yields CDR1 KGHSH and CDR2 LQKENI. CDR3 nucleotide sequence: TGTGCCAGCTCACCCGGACACTCCACGGGTCCAGATACGCAGTATTTT. This gives the protein CASSPGHSTGPDTQYF.